The TCR beta chain described here comes from a study of shared clonotypes between healthy human individuals. The CDR3 covers 15 residues. Germline V gives CDR1 MGHRA, CDR2 YSYEKL. Trimming took 2 bases from V and 0 from J; bases not matched to a gene: 3. For this clone: Its antigen is still unknown.

Each sorted subset replicate got 200 ng genomic DNA, roughly 30,000 genomes. The repertoire was sequenced with immunoSEQ multiplex PCR; TCRdb's copy has only in-frame clones and lacks some. Among about 2.4 million clones listed, approximately 93% were seen once. General observations from the study: As a rule, naive subsets had a larger estimated richness than memory subsets.

All donors were healthy HIV-negative adults lacking recent acute infections or vaccinations. The receptor was derived from a man aged 18 to 29 in good health. Some clones in this sample may be carry-over from other donors' samples. The sample taken for sequencing was naive CD4+ T cells from PBMCs. The sample's subset: CD45RA+ positively selected. V and J are TRBV4-1 and TRBJ2-7, with 8 positions matching TRBD2. CDR3 residues: CASSQTSGYSYEQYF. In DNA, the CDR3 is TGCGCCAGCAGCCAAACTAGCGGTTACTCCTACGAGCAGTACTTC.